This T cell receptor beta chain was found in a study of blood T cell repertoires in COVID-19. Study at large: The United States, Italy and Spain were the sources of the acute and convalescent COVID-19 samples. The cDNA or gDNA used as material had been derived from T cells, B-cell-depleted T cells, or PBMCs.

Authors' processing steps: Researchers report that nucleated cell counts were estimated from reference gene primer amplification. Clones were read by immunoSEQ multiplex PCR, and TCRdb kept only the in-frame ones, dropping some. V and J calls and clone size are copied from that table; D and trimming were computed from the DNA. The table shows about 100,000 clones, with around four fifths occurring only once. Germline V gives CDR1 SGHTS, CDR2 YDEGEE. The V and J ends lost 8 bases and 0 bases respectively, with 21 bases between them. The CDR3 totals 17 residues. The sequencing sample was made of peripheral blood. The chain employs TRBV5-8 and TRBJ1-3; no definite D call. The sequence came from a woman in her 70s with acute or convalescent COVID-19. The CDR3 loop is CARGPGRGDLSGNTIYF. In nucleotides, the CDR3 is TGTGCCAGGGGCCCAGGCCGGGGTGATCTCTCTGGAAACACCATATATTTT.